This T cell receptor (beta chain) was sequenced during a study of CXCR3-negative and CXCR3-positive naive CD8 T cells. Study as a whole: With about 1.5 +/- 0.3 million reads per library, the TRB reads numbered roughly 140 million in total.

Germline V lookup: CDR1 SEHNR, CDR2 FQNEAQ (reference sequence). CDR3 length equals 14 residues. Remarks on this clonotype: Its target is unknown.

Study-level findings and limits: Both naive subsets showed comparably high diversity, and memory CD8+ cells showed much lower diversity. Within a donor, both naive subsets shared TRBV-TRBJ usage, unlike memory cells. Because surface CD5 did not distinguish the naive subsets, TCR strength was inferred from TRB CDR3 properties.

Each TRB cDNA library was prepared by 5' RACE (with UMI labels). TCRdb re-called the 5' RACE reads and shows each CDR3 protein once, DNA omitted. The listing records about 41,000 distinct CDR3 sequences. The sequenced sample was memory CD8+ T cells from blood. This receptor was taken from a human donor in good health. Some clones in this sample may be carry-over from other donors' samples. The rearrangement links TRBV7-9 to TRBJ2-1; TCRdb's D call of TRBD2 is untestable without DNA. This CDR3 is CASSRTSGRDEQFF.